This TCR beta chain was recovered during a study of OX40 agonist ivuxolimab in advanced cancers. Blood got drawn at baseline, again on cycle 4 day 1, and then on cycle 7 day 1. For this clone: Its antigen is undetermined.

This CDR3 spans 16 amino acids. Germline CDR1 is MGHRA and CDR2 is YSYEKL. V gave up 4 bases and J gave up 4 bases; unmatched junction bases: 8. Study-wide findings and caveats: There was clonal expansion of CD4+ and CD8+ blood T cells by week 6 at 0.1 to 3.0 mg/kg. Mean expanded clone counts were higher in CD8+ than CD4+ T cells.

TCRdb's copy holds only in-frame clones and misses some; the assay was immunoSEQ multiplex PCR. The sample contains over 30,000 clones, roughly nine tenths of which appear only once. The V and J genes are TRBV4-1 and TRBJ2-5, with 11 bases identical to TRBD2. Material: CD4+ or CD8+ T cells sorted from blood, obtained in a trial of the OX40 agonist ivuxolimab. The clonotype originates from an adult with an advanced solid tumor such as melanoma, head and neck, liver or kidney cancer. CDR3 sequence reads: CASSPTTSGGGETQYF. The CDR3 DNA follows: TGCGCCAGCAGCCCCACAACTAGCGGGGGAGGAGAGACCCAGTACTTC.